A selection of T cell receptor beta chains follows, all from one sample in a study of T-cell memory formation after mild COVID-19. MiXCR, run by TCRdb on the 5' RACE reads, gives a single entry per CDR3 protein. This sample carries a few hundred thousand distinct CDR3 sequences, around 15% of them seen once, and the ten largest clones take around 23%. The specimen was PBMCs or a T cell subset sorted from them (not recorded which). The receptor source for this set is a man aged 18 to 29 who had mild COVID-19 (a few samples of this study predate the infection). Cell type and time point are not known. CDR3s include the opening cysteine and the closing phenylalanine or tryptophan. A D gene is named only where the DNA matches it firmly. Some rows have no size entry. The others give once, few or many, or a class for an expanded clone.

many,NA,TRBJ2-3,TRBV24-1,CATSSSDTQYF,TGTGCCACCAGTTCTAGCGATACGCAGTATTTT
few,NA,TRBJ2-1,TRBV6-6,CASSQPGSEQFF,TGTGCCAGCAGTCAACCAGGGAGTGAGCAGTTCTTC
NA,NA,TRBJ2-7,TRBV14,CASSQGDPYEQYF,TGTGCCAGCAGCCAAGGAGATCCCTACGAGCAGTACTTC
NA,NA,TRBJ2-7,TRBV20-1,CSASGTYEQYF,TGCAGTGCTAGCGGGACCTACGAGCAGTACTTC
few,NA,TRBJ2-2,TRBV9,CASSVDGRGSGELFF,TGTGCCAGCAGCGTAGACGGTAGGGGATCCGGGGAGCTGTTTTTT
NA,NA,TRBJ2-2,TRBV15,CATSRDPKNTGELFF,TGTGCCACCAGCAGAGATCCCAAGAACACCGGGGAGCTGTTTTTT
few,NA,TRBJ2-7,TRBV6-2/TRBV6-3,CASSFHRTYEQYF,TGTGCCAGCAGTTTCCACAGGACCTACGAGCAGTACTTC
many,NA,TRBJ2-5,TRBV4-2,CASSPSGQETQYF,TGTGCCAGCAGCCCCAGTGGCCAAGAGACCCAGTACTTC
few,TRBD2,TRBJ2-3,TRBV7-3,CASSSQLAGTQYF,TGTGCCAGCAGCTCCCAACTAGCGGGGACGCAGTATTTT
few,NA,TRBJ1-1,TRBV6-5,CASSYSRLTGAFF,TGTGCCAGCAGTTACTCGAGGCTTACCGGAGCTTTCTTT
NA,NA,TRBJ2-3,TRBV20-1,CSAPPGGTDTQYF,TGCAGTGCGCCTCCCGGCGGCACAGATACGCAGTATTTT
NA,NA,TRBJ1-1,TRBV10-3,CAISEWTGGTEAFF,TGTGCCATCAGTGAGTGGACGGGGGGCACTGAAGCTTTCTTT
few,NA,TRBJ1-6,TRBV7-2,CASSLWTAANSPLHF,TGTGCCAGCAGCTTATGGACTGCAGCAAATTCACCCCTCCACTTT
NA,NA,TRBJ1-1,TRBV28,CASSLLVGTEAFF,TGTGCCAGCAGTTTACTCGTGGGGACTGAAGCTTTCTTT
many,NA,TRBJ2-5,TRBV12-3/TRBV12-4,CASSLLLETQYF,TGTGCCAGCAGTTTATTACTGGAGACCCAGTACTTC
many,NA,TRBJ2-1,TRBV3-1,CASSQTPSVLGNEQFF,TGTGCCAGCAGCCAGACCCCTAGCGTACTTGGGAATGAGCAGTTCTTC
few,NA,TRBJ1-1,TRBV7-9,CASSFGQLGTEAFF,TGTGCCAGCAGCTTTGGACAGTTGGGCACTGAAGCTTTCTTT
NA,NA,TRBJ2-5,TRBV21-1,CASSKGERQVEKRQETQYF,TGTGCCAGCAGCAAAGGGGAAAGACAGGTTGAGAAGCGGCAAGAGACCCAGTACTTC
few,TRBD1,TRBJ2-1,TRBV7-2,CASSRDRGDNEQFF,TGTGCCAGCAGCCGGGACAGGGGGGACAATGAGCAGTTCTTC
many,NA,TRBJ2-3,TRBV20-1,CSASPSAHTDTQYF,TGCAGTGCTAGCCCTAGCGCCCACACAGATACGCAGTATTTT
NA,NA,TRBJ2-5,TRBV6-2/TRBV6-3,CASSYGVVETQYF,TGTGCCAGCAGTTACGGAGTGGTGGAGACCCAGTACTTC
NA,NA,TRBJ2-3,TRBV6-2/TRBV6-3,CASGSGTSDTQYF,TGTGCCAGCGGATCAGGGACGTCAGATACGCAGTATTTT
many,NA,TRBJ2-1,TRBV10-3,CAISESNNEQFF,TGTGCCATCAGTGAGTCAAACAATGAGCAGTTCTTC
NA,NA,TRBJ1-6,TRBV7-9,CASSFQGYPLHF,TGTGCCAGCAGCTTTCAGGGTTACCCCCTCCACTTT
few,TRBD1,TRBJ2-3,TRBV14,CASSQGLNRGTQYF,TGTGCCAGCAGCCAGGGCCTAAACAGGGGCACGCAGTATTTT
few,TRBD2,TRBJ2-5,TRBV27,CASSRLAGDQETQYF,TGTGCCAGCAGTAGGCTAGCGGGGGACCAAGAGACCCAGTACTTC
few,NA,TRBJ1-1,TRBV6-5,CASSQGLRTEAFF,TGTGCCAGCAGCCAAGGCCTTAGGACTGAAGCTTTCTTT
NA,TRBD2,TRBJ2-3,TRBV11-2,CASRFGTSGTRLTDTQYF,TGTGCCAGCAGATTCGGGACTAGCGGGACCCGCTTGACAGATACGCAGTATTTT
many,NA,TRBJ2-7,TRBV7-9,CASSLVGGGAYEQYF,TGTGCCAGCAGCTTAGTGGGTGGTGGGGCCTACGAGCAGTACTTC
NA,TRBD1,TRBJ1-5,TRBV20-1,CSAGGQGARNQPQHF,TGCAGTGCGGGGGGGCAGGGGGCGCGAAATCAGCCCCAGCATTTT
few,TRBD1,TRBJ2-3,TRBV11-2,CASSSDRGSWGSDTQYF,TGTGCCAGCAGTTCGGACAGGGGGTCTTGGGGGTCAGATACGCAGTATTTT
few,TRBD2,TRBJ2-1,TRBV7-9,CASSFSSGVFRNNEQFF,TGTGCCAGCAGCTTTTCTAGCGGGGTTTTTCGGAACAATGAGCAGTTCTTC
NA,TRBD1,TRBJ2-5,TRBV7-2,CASSQGQSKETQYF,TGTGCCAGCAGCCAGGGACAGAGTAAAGAGACCCAGTACTTC
NA,TRBD2,TRBJ2-5,TRBV12-3/TRBV12-4,CASRFSGGAETQYF,TGTGCCAGCAGGTTCAGCGGGGGGGCGGAGACCCAGTACTTC
NA,NA,TRBJ2-1,TRBV7-3,CASSFGGGRYNEQFF,TGTGCCAGCAGCTTTGGGGGGGGCCGCTACAATGAGCAGTTCTTC
few,TRBD2,TRBJ2-5,TRBV7-2,CASSLDAGLEETQYF,TGTGCCAGCAGCTTAGACGCGGGACTAGAAGAGACCCAGTACTTC
few,NA,TRBJ2-1,TRBV2,CASSEATRGPYNEQFF,TGTGCCAGCAGTGAGGCGACTAGGGGTCCCTACAATGAGCAGTTCTTC
few,NA,TRBJ1-1,TRBV4-1,CATSERANTEAFF,TGCGCCACATCGGAACGAGCAAACACTGAAGCTTTCTTT
NA,TRBD1,TRBJ2-7,TRBV12-3/TRBV12-4,CASSTARQGVPYEQYF,TGTGCCAGCAGTACGGCCCGACAGGGGGTACCATACGAGCAGTACTTC
NA,TRBD2,TRBJ2-1,TRBV4-3,CASSPGGPYNEQFF,TGCGCCAGCAGCCCGGGGGGGCCGTACAATGAGCAGTTCTTC
NA,TRBD1,TRBJ2-1,TRBV7-8,CASSRLRQGQGSDEQFF,TGTGCCAGCAGCCGTCTACGACAGGGACAGGGGTCCGATGAGCAGTTCTTC
NA,NA,TRBJ2-2,TRBV3-1,CASSQALSTGELFF,TGTGCCAGCAGCCAAGCTCTCAGCACCGGGGAGCTGTTTTTT
NA,NA,TRBJ1-2,TRBV6-1,CASSESGTYYGYTF,TGTGCCAGCAGTGAAAGCGGGACATACTATGGCTACACCTTC
NA,NA,TRBJ2-1,TRBV6-2/TRBV6-3,CASSYPSSYNEQFF,TGTGCCAGCAGTTATCCTAGCTCCTACAATGAGCAGTTCTTC
few,NA,TRBJ1-6,TRBV9,CASSPGSGNSPLHF,TGTGCCAGCTCCCCCGGATCGGGCAATTCACCCCTCCACTTT
NA,NA,TRBJ1-1,TRBV14,CASSQDGGGAFF,TGTGCCAGCAGCCAAGATGGGGGTGGGGCTTTCTTT
NA,NA,TRBJ2-1,TRBV4-1,CASSPLPGPRNEQFF,TGCGCCAGCAGCCCTCTTCCGGGGCCCCGCAATGAGCAGTTCTTC
NA,NA,TRBJ2-3,TRBV3-1,CASSQGSSGTDTQYF,TGTGCCAGCAGCCAAGGAAGTAGCGGCACAGATACGCAGTATTTT
NA,NA,TRBJ2-1,TRBV11-2,CASSLAARNEQFF,TGTGCCAGCAGCTTAGCGGCGAGGAATGAGCAGTTCTTC
few,TRBD1,TRBJ2-7,TRBV18,CASRRDRETYEQYF,TGTGCCAGCCGCCGGGACAGGGAAACCTACGAGCAGTACTTC
few,NA,TRBJ1-6,TRBV7-8,CASSLNRDSPLHF,TGTGCCAGCAGCTTAAACAGGGATTCACCCCTCCACTTT
few,TRBD1,TRBJ1-2,TRBV7-2,CASSDDRGPPYTF,TGTGCCAGCAGCGATGACAGGGGGCCTCCCTACACCTTC
few,NA,TRBJ2-2,TRBV7-3,CASSLGGSANTGELFF,TGTGCCAGCAGCTTAGGGGGTTCGGCGAACACCGGGGAGCTGTTTTTT
NA,NA,TRBJ1-6,TRBV5-1,CASSLGSRDSPLHF,TGCGCCAGCAGCTTGGGATCTAGGGATTCACCCCTCCACTTT
NA,TRBD2,TRBJ2-4,TRBV3-1,CASSHGLDYIQYF,TGTGCCAGCAGCCATGGACTAGACTACATTCAGTACTTC